One and the same sample provided the 23 T cell receptor beta chains below, sequenced in a study of cytomegalovirus exposure and HLA in healthy donors. Both 60 Vbeta primers and 13 Jbeta primers went into the PCR. The assay was immunoSEQ multiplex PCR, and TCRdb's table has in-frame clones only and misses some. The table lists approximately 110,000 clones, with around 3.5% in the top ten. Specimen: PBMCs. Receptors were obtained from a man aged 30 to 45 in good health and CMV-seronegative.

This chain joins TRBV29-1 and TRBJ1-2; 11 bases line up with TRBD1. J was trimmed by 4 bases and V by 6 bases; bases with no gene match: 7. The CDR3 extends over 14 amino acids. The germline V gene has CDR1 SQVTM and CDR2 ANQGSEA. The CDR3 region has the DNA TGCAGCGTCGGACAGGGGGCGCTGATCTATGGCTACACCTTC. It is translated as CSVGQGALIYGYTF.

The genes are TRBV19 and TRBJ1-2; weak D call: TRBD1 (5 bases). V was trimmed by 1 base and J by 4 bases, leaving 7 bases between them. The CDR3 sequence is 13 residues long. The germline gives CDR1 LNHDA, CDR2 SQIVND (reference sequence). CDR3 in amino acids: CASSIGGSYGYTF. DNA of the CDR3: TGTGCCAGTAGTATAGGGGGCAGCTATGGCTACACCTTC.

V gene TRBV9 combines with J gene TRBJ1-4, with unresolved D. The V gene lost 4 bases and the J gene lost 0 bases, with 7 bases spanning the gap. From germline, CDR1 is SGDLS and CDR2 YYNGEE. The CDR3 runs to 14 residues. The CDR3 here is CASSTQATNEKLFF. The CDR3 bases are TGTGCCAGCAGCACACAAGCAACTAATGAAAAACTGTTTTTT.

This sequence joins TRBV6-5 and TRBJ2-1, with D possibly matching TRBD2 (6 bases). This CDR3 has 15 amino acids. The V gene lost 0 bases and the J gene lost 6 bases, with 12 bases spanning the gap. Germline CDR1 and CDR2: MNHEY and SVGAGI. In DNA, the CDR3 is TGTGCCAGCAGTTACTCGCTCTACGGGGGCAATGAGCAGTTCTTC. Protein: CASSYSLYGGNEQFF.

This sequence joins TRBV7-8 and TRBJ2-7; possibly TRBD1 for D (6 bases). Trimming stripped 1 base from V and 5 bases from J, with 12 bases between. Germline CDR1 is SGHVS and CDR2 is FQNEAQ. This CDR3 has 14 residues. DNA for the CDR3: TGTGCCAGCAGCTTAGATTCAGGGGCGGACGAGCAGTACTTC. Protein sequence: CASSLDSGADEQYF.

The chain joins TRBV19 to TRBJ1-2, with TRBD1 matching over 11 bases. Germline CDR1 LNHDA, CDR2 SQIVND (reference sequence). The CDR3 is 14 amino acids. V shed 11 bases and J 7 bases; nucleotides not matched to a gene: 12. CDR3 loop: CAGITGTGGLGYTF. The CDR3 DNA reads TGTGCCGGGATTACCGGGACAGGGGGTCTTGGCTACACCTTC.

This rearrangement joins TRBV5-4 to TRBJ1-5; 7 bases fit TRBD1. CDR1 is SGHNT, CDR2 YYREEE, per germline (reference sequence). V trimming: 2 bases; J trimming: 2 bases; junction bases outside the gene matches: 10. CDR3 size: 17 residues. CDR3: CASSFGGGGAGNQPQHF. The DNA for the CDR3 is TGTGCCAGCAGCTTTGGAGGGGGCGGGGCTGGCAATCAGCCCCAGCATTTT.

J is TRBJ2-7 and V is TRBV5-1, with 8 bases lining up with TRBD1. CDR1 is SGHRS, CDR2 YFSETQ, per germline. V gave up 4 bases and J gave up 0 bases; unmatched junction bases: 6. This CDR3 has 15 residues. CDR3 nucleotide sequence: TGCGCCAGCAGCCCCACCACAGGGGGCTCCTACGAGCAGTACTTC. Translation: CASSPTTGGSYEQYF.

The chain combines TRBV6-6 with TRBJ2-2; D is undetermined. The CDR3 is 16 residues long. Germline V gene sequence: CDR1 MNHNY, CDR2 SVGAGI (reference sequence). The ends were cut back, 3 bases at V and 7 bases at J, with 18 bases in the middle. The CDR3 here is CASSYFLSRYGGELFF. The CDR3, as DNA: TGTGCCAGCAGTTATTTCTTATCTAGGTACGGCGGGGAGCTGTTTTTT.

The chain uses TRBV7-9 and TRBJ1-2; 7 bases line up with TRBD1. The CDR3 is 14 amino acids. Looked up from germline, CDR1 is SEHNR and CDR2 is FQNEAQ (reference sequence). The V gene end was trimmed by 3 bases and the J gene end by 5 bases; junction bases not matched to a gene: 6. The CDR3 loop is CASSFTGAGYGYTF. CDR3 sequence (DNA): TGTGCCAGCAGCTTCACAGGGGCGGGGTATGGCTACACCTTC.

This chain uses TRBV9 with TRBJ2-5, with D maybe TRBD2 (5 bases). Germline V lookup: CDR1 SGDLS, CDR2 YYNGEE. Trimming cost V 0 bases and J 4 bases, with 7 bases left between them. The CDR3 has 13 residues. CDR3 amino acids: CASSVDSAETQYF. CDR3 sequence (DNA): TGTGCCAGCAGCGTAGATAGCGCAGAGACCCAGTACTTC.

V is TRBV4-2 and J is TRBJ2-1; 10 positions match TRBD2. With 4 bases clipped from V and 2 bases from J, the junction kept 5 bases outside the gene matches. The CDR3 runs to 16 residues. CDR1 is LGHNA and CDR2 is YNFKEQ in the germline V gene. CDR3 DNA: TGTGCCAGCAGCCGAATAGCGGGGGGACCCTACAATGAGCAGTTCTTC. Its translation: CASSRIAGGPYNEQFF.

This chain links TRBV10-2 with TRBJ1-1; 12 nucleotides agree with TRBD1. Germline loops: CDR1 WSHSY, CDR2 SAAADI. With V trimmed by 6 bases and J by 4 bases, 6 bases remained unmatched. CDR3 size: 15 residues. As DNA, the CDR3 is TGCGCCAGCAGGGGACAGGGGGCTGGCGTCACTGAAGCTTTCTTT. This codes for CASRGQGAGVTEAFF.

The rearrangement uses TRBV18 and TRBJ2-7; 10 bases align to TRBD1. The CDR3 runs to 14 residues. Trimming took 5 bases from V and 4 from J; bases not matched to a gene: 5. Germline CDR1 reads KGHSH; CDR2 reads LQKENI. This chain's CDR3 is CASSVGQGGYEQYF. In DNA, the CDR3 is TGTGCCAGCTCAGTAGGACAGGGGGGATACGAGCAGTACTTC.

The CDR3 region has the DNA TGTGCCAGCAGGCGGACAGGGCGTAATGAGCAGTTCTTC. Its protein is CASRRTGRNEQFF. The chain recombines TRBV6-5 with TRBJ2-1; 8 bases are a match to TRBD1. With V trimmed by 6 bases and J by 7 bases, 5 bases remained unmatched. CDR1 MNHEY and CDR2 SVGAGI come from the germline V gene. The CDR3 totals 13 residues.

This chain uses TRBV2 with TRBJ1-5; D is perhaps TRBD1 (5 bases). Germline V lookup: CDR1 SNHLY, CDR2 FYNNEI. Trimming stripped 2 bases from V and 7 bases from J, with 15 bases between. The CDR3 is 15 residues long. The CDR3 region has the DNA TGTGCCAGCAGTGAAAGACAGAGCTTGGGGCAGCCCCAGCATTTT. Protein: CASSERQSLGQPQHF.

The chain couples TRBV7-9 to TRBJ1-1, with D uncertain. Germline V lookup: CDR1 SEHNR, CDR2 FQNEAQ (reference sequence). The V end lost 0 bases, the J end lost 1 base, and 6 bases lay between the germline ends. CDR3 length equals 14 residues. This chain's CDR3 is CASSLALPNTEAFF. The CDR3 region has the DNA TGTGCCAGCAGCTTAGCACTACCGAACACTGAAGCTTTCTTT.

The chain joins TRBV6-5 to TRBJ1-5; the match to TRBD1 covers 11 bases. V lost 5 bases and J lost 5; bases outside the gene matches: 2. The CDR3 is made up of 14 amino acids. CDR1 is MNHEY, CDR2 SVGAGI, per germline. CDR3 nucleotides: TGTGCCAGCAGTCTGGACAGGGGGCATCAGCCCCAGCATTTT. It codes for CASSLDRGHQPQHF.

The gene calls are TRBV5-1 and TRBJ1-6; 12 nucleotides match TRBD1. This CDR3 is 16 amino acids long. Germline-derived CDR1 and CDR2 are SGHRS and YFSETQ. V was clipped by 1 base and J by 10 bases; unmatched bases: 6. The CDR3 spells CASSLLGQGAESPLHF. The CDR3, as DNA: TGCGCCAGCAGCTTGCTGGGACAGGGGGCAGAGTCACCCCTCCACTTT.

V is TRBV5-1 and J is TRBJ2-7; 10 nucleotides match TRBD2. After removal of 4 bases from V and 5 bases from J, the junction contained 3 bases not matched to a gene. CDR3 length: 13 residues. The germline CDR1 and CDR2 sequences are SGHRS and YFSETQ. CDR3 loop: CASSPGLANEQYF. The DNA for the CDR3 is TGCGCCAGCAGCCCGGGACTAGCGAACGAGCAGTACTTC. The full variable domain, its missing parts supplied by reference TRBV5-1 and TRBJ2-7, is KAGVTQTPRYLIKTRGQQVTLSCSPISGHRSVSWYQQTPGQGLQFLFEYFSETQRNKGNFPGRFSGRQFSNSRSEMNVSTLELGDSALYLCASSPGLANEQYFGPGTRLTVT.

This chain uses TRBV7-3 with TRBJ1-1, with a weak D call TRBD1 (6 bases). The CDR3 is made up of 15 amino acids. Germline CDR1 and CDR2: SGHTA and FQGTGA. The ends were cut back, 3 bases at V and 2 bases at J, with 13 bases in the middle. The CDR3 region is CASSFSGAGNTEAFF. The CDR3 DNA reads TGTGCCAGCAGCTTCTCAGGGGCGGGCAACACTGAAGCTTTCTTT.

The CDR3 loop is CASSQTGTSLNEQFF. The CDR3 coding sequence is TGTGCCAGCAGCCAGACCGGGACTAGCCTGAATGAGCAGTTCTTC. The chain is built from TRBV7-3 and TRBJ2-1; 9 bases are a match to TRBD2. Germline loops: CDR1 SGHTA, CDR2 FQGTGA. Germline trimming cut 5 bases from V and 7 bases from J; bases unmatched to any gene: 9. This CDR3 contains 15 residues.

V is TRBV6-1 and J is TRBJ2-7; 7 bases map to TRBD2. The germline CDR1 and CDR2 sequences are MNHNS and SASEGT. V gave up 1 base and J gave up 1 base; unmatched junction bases: 4. The CDR3 covers 15 residues. CDR3 sequence (DNA): TGTGCCAGCAGTGAAGGGCCTAGCGGATCCTACGAGCAGTACTTC. As protein: CASSEGPSGSYEQYF.